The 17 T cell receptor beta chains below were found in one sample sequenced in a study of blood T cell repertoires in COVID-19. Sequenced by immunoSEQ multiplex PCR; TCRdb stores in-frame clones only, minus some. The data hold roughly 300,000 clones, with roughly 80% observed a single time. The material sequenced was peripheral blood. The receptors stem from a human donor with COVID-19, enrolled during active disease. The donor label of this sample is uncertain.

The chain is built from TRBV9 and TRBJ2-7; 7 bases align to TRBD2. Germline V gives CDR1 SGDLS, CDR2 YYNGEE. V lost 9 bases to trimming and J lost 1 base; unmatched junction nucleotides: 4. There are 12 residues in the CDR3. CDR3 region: CANGGRSYEQYF. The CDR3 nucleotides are TGTGCCAACGGCGGGAGATCCTACGAGCAGTACTTC. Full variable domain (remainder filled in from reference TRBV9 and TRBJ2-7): DSGVTQTPKHLITATGQRVTLRCSPRSGDLSVYWYQQSLDQGLQFLIQYYNGEERAKGNILERFSAQQFPDLHSELNLSSLELGDSALYFCANGGRSYEQYFGPGTRLTVT.

DNA for the CDR3: TGTGCCATCAGCCCCCCGAGGGGGTCCGGTAACAATGAGCAGTTCTTC. It specifies CAISPPRGSGNNEQFF. The genes are TRBV10-3 and TRBJ2-1, with D possibly TRBD1 on 6 matching bases. Germline lookup yields CDR1 ENHRY and CDR2 SYGVKD. V was shortened by 6 bases and J by 5 bases, with 20 bases between the two germline ends. The CDR3 length is 16 residues.

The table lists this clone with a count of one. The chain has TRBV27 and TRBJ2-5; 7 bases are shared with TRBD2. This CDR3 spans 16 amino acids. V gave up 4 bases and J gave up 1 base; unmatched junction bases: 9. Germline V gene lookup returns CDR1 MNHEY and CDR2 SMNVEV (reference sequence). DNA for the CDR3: TGTGCCAGCAGTTACGGGAGGAGGGGATTCCAAGAGACCCAGTACTTC. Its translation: CASSYGRRGFQETQYF.

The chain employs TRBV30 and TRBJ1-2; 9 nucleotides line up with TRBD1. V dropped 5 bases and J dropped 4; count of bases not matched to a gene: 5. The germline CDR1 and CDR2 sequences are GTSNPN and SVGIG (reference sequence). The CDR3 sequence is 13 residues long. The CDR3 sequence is CAWGDREGYGYTF. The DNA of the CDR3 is TGTGCCTGGGGGGACAGGGAAGGCTATGGCTACACCTTC.

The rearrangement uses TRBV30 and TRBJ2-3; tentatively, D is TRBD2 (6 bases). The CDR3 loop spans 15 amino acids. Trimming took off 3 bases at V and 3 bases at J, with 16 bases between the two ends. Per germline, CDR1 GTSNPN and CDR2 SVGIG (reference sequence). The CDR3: CAWSKGSSGTDTQYF. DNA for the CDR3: TGTGCCTGGAGCAAGGGGTCGAGCGGGACAGATACGCAGTATTTT. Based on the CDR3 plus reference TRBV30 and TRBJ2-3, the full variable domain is SQTIHQWPATLVQPVGSPLSLECTVEGTSNPNLYWYRQAAGRGLQLLFYSVGIGQISSEVPQNLSASRPQDRQFILSSKKLLLSDSGFYLCAWSKGSSGTDTQYFGPGTRLTVL.

The CDR3 region has the DNA TGTGCCAGCAGTGATGTAGGGGGCGGCAATCAGCCCCAGCATTTT. Translated, it gives CASSDVGGGNQPQHF. The chain recombines TRBV2 with TRBJ1-5; 7 bases fit TRBD1. The CDR3 is 15 amino acids. V was clipped by 3 bases and J by 2 bases; unmatched bases: 4. Germline V CDR1 and CDR2: SNHLY, FYNNEI. Full variable domain (missing parts from reference TRBV2 and TRBJ1-5): EPEVTQTPSHQVTQMGQEVILRCVPISNHLYFYWYRQILGQKVEFLVSFYNNEISEKSEIFDDQFSVERPDGSNFTLKIRSTKLEDSAMYFCASSDVGGGNQPQHFGDGTRLSIL.

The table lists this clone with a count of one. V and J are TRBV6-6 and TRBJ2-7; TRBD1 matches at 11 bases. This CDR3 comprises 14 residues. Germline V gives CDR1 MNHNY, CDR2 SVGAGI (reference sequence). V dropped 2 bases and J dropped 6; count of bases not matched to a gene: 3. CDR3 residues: CASSYGQGAAEQYF. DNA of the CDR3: TGTGCCAGCAGTTACGGACAGGGGGCAGCCGAGCAGTACTTC.

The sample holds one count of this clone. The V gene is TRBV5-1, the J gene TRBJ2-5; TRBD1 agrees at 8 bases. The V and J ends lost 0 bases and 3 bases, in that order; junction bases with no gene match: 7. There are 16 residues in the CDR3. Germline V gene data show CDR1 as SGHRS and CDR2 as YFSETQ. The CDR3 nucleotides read TGCGCCAGCAGCTTGGTGGGCACGGACAGGGAAGAGACCCAGTACTTC. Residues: CASSLVGTDREETQYF.

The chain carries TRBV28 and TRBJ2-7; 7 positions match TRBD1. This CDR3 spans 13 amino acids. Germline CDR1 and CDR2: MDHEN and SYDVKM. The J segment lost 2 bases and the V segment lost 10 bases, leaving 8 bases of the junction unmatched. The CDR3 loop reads CAITTGPAYEQYF. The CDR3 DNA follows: TGTGCCATCACGACAGGGCCCGCCTACGAGCAGTACTTC.

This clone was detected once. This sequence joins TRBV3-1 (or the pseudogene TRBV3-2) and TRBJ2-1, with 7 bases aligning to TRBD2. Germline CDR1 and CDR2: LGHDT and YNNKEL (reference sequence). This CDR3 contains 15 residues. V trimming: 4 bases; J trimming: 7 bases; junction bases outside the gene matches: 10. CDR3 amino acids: CASSRNAGVGNEQFF. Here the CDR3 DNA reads TGTGCCAGCAGCCGTAATGCGGGGGTCGGAAATGAGCAGTTCTTC.

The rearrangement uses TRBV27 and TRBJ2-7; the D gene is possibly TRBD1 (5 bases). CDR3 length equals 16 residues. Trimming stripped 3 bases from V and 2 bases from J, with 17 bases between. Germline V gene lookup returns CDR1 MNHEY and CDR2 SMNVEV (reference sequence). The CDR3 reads CASSLAPGYGTYEQYF. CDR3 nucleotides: TGTGCCAGCAGTTTGGCCCCAGGGTACGGAACCTACGAGCAGTACTTC.

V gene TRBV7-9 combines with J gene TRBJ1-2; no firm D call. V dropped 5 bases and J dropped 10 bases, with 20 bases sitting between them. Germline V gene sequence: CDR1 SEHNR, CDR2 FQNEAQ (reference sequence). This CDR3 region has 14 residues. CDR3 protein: CASSQGYGVAYYTF. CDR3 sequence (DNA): TGTGCCAGCAGCCAAGGGTACGGGGTCGCTTACTACACCTTC.

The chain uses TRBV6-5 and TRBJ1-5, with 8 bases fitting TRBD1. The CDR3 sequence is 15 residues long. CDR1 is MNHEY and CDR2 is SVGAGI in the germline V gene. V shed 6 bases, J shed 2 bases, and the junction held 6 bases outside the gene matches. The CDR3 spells CASSPRGLGNQPQHF. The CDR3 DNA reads TGTGCCAGCAGCCCCAGGGGGCTCGGCAATCAGCCCCAGCATTTT.

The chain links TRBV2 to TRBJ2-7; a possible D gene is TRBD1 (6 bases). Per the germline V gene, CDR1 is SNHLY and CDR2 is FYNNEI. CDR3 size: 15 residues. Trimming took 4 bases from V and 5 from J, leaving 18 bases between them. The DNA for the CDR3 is TGTGCCAGCAGTGTAATCAGGGGCCCACCGGACGAGCAGTACTTC. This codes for CASSVIRGPPDEQYF.

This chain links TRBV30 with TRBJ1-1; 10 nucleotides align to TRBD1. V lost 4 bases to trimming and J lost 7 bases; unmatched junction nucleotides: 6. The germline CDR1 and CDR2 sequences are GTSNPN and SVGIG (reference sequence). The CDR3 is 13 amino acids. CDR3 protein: CAWNGQGEGEAFF. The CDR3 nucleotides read TGTGCCTGGAACGGACAGGGGGAGGGTGAAGCTTTCTTT.

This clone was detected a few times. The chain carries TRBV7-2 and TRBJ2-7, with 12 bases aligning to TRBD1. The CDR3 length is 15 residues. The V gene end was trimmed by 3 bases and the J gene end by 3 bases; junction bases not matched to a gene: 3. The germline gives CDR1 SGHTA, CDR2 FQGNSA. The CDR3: CASSFGTGGIYEQYF. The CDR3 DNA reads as TGTGCCAGCAGCTTCGGGACAGGGGGCATCTACGAGCAGTACTTC.

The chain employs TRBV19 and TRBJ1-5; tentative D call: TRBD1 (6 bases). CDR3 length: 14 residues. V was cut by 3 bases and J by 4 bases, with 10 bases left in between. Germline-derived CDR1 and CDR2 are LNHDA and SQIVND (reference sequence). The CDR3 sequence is CASSMQGWNQPQHF. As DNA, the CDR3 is TGTGCCAGTAGTATGCAGGGGTGGAATCAGCCCCAGCATTTT.